Below, 24 T cell receptor beta chains from the same sample are listed, as sequenced in a study of memory CD4+ T cells and cytomegalovirus serostatus. TCRdb keeps only in-frame clones here, not all; method: immunoSEQ multiplex PCR. Of about 40,000 clones detected, 76% appear once; the ten largest clones hold 5% to 7%. The sort gate was single viable CD3+CD4+CD8-CD45RO+ cells for memory CD4+ T cells. The source material was memory CD4+ T cells from blood. These receptor sequences come from an adult in good health and CMV-seronegative.

The J gene is TRBJ1-5, the V gene TRBV28, with 8 bases lining up with TRBD1. The germline CDR1 and CDR2 sequences are MDHEN and SYDVKM. V dropped 6 bases and J dropped 5; count of bases not matched to a gene: 3. The CDR3 totals 13 residues. The CDR3 reads CASRQGADQPQHF. The CDR3 nucleotides are TGTGCCAGCAGGCAGGGGGCGGATCAGCCCCAGCATTTT. The full variable domain, completed using reference TRBV28 and TRBJ1-5, is DVKVTQSSRYLVKRTGEKVFLECVQDMDHENMFWYRQDPGLGLRLIYFSYDVKMKEKGDIPEGYSVSREKKERFSLILESASTNQTSMYLCASRQGADQPQHFGDGTRLSIL.

This clone is labeled as medium-sized. V is TRBV11-2 and J is TRBJ1-3; D uncertain. This CDR3 contains 15 residues. V dropped 0 bases and J dropped 0 bases, with 6 bases sitting between them. Germline CDR1 and CDR2: SGHAT and FQNNGV. The CDR3 bases are TGTGCCAGCAGCTTAGATCGATTCTCTGGAAACACCATATATTTT. Encoded protein: CASSLDRFSGNTIYF.

The chain couples TRBV7-2 to TRBJ2-2; 8 bases align to TRBD2. The CDR3 totals 17 residues. V lost 1 base to trimming and J lost 5 bases; unmatched junction nucleotides: 9. Germline V gives CDR1 SGHTA, CDR2 FQGNSA. The CDR3: CASSLGREGRWTGELFF. The CDR3 region has the DNA TGTGCCAGCAGCTTAGGCCGGGAGGGCCGATGGACCGGGGAGCTGTTTTTT.

DNA for the CDR3: TGTGCCAGCAGCGAGGGACTCGGGGAGACCCAGTACTTC. Translated: CASSEGLGETQYF. The rearrangement uses TRBV7-3 and TRBJ2-5; maybe TRBD2 (6 bases). Germline-derived CDR1 and CDR2 are SGHTA and FQGTGA. The length of the CDR3 is 13 residues. Trimming left V 5 bases short and J 5 bases short, with 12 bases between.

This clone was detected a few times. The chain uses TRBV28 and TRBJ1-1; D call uncertain. CDR1 is MDHEN and CDR2 is SYDVKM in the germline V gene. CDR3 size: 14 residues. Trimming left V 5 bases short and J 4 bases short, with 14 bases between. The CDR3 coding sequence is TGTGCCAGCAGTCCCACGGCGGAAATCACTGAAGCTTTCTTT. Its translation is CASSPTAEITEAFF.

This chain links TRBV4-1 with TRBJ2-3; 11 bases line up with TRBD2. V was clipped by 2 bases and J by 1 base; unmatched bases: 8. Germline-derived CDR1 and CDR2 are MGHRA and YSYEKL. There are 18 residues in the CDR3. In nucleotides, the CDR3 is TGCGCCAGCAGCCAATCTACTAGCGGGAGAGCGCGCACAGATACGCAGTATTTT. Translated, it gives CASSQSTSGRARTDTQYF.

The chain links TRBV7-8 to TRBJ2-7; 7 bases fit TRBD2. The trim removed 3 bases at V and 4 bases at J, leaving 3 bases unmatched. Germline CDR1 and CDR2: SGHVS and FQNEAQ. The CDR3 covers 13 residues. CDR3 DNA sequence: TGTGCCAGCAGCTTCGGGAGGCCTTACGAGCAGTACTTC. Its protein product is CASSFGRPYEQYF. Full variable domain (remainder filled in from reference TRBV7-8 and TRBJ2-7): GAGVSQSPRYKVAKRGQDVALRCDPISGHVSLFWYQQALGQGPEFLTYFQNEAQLDKSGLPSDRFFAERPEGSVSTLKIQRTQQEDSAVYLCASSFGRPYEQYFGPGTRLTVT.

This clone turned up a few times. The V gene is TRBV7-2, the J gene TRBJ1-2, with 9 bases matching TRBD1. The CDR3 is 15 residues long. With 5 bases clipped from V and 2 bases from J, the junction kept 6 bases outside the gene matches. Germline CDR1 and CDR2: SGHTA and FQGNSA. CDR3 sequence (DNA): TGTGCCAGCAGCCCGGCCGGGACAGGGAACTATGGCTACACCTTC. It translates to CASSPAGTGNYGYTF.

V usage is TRBV7-2 and J usage is TRBJ2-1; 10 bases line up with TRBD2. V lost 6 bases, J lost 15 bases, and 11 bases stayed unmatched. This CDR3 is 13 amino acids long. Per the germline V gene, CDR1 is SGHTA and CDR2 is FQGNSA. In DNA form, the CDR3 reads TGTGCCAGCAGGCGGACTAGCGGAGGAGAGGGGTTCTTC. Amino acids: CASRRTSGGEGFF.

The V and J genes are TRBV27 and TRBJ1-3, with TRBD1 matching 7 bases. Trimming cost V 3 bases and J 2 bases; bases outside gene matches: 7. CDR1 is MNHEY, CDR2 SMNVEV, per germline (reference sequence). There are 16 residues in the CDR3. CDR3 nucleotide sequence: TGTGCCAGCAGTTTGACTCCTACAGGGGCTGGAAACACCATATATTTT. Residues: CASSLTPTGAGNTIYF.

The V and J genes are TRBV15 and TRBJ1-2; possible D gene TRBD1, 6 bases. The CDR3 is 13 residues long. CDR1 LNHNV and CDR2 YYDKDF come from the germline V gene (reference sequence). Trimming removed 5 bases from V and 8 bases from J, with 15 bases in between. The CDR3: CATSVGQKLGYTF. CDR3 bases: TGTGCCACCAGCGTTGGACAGAAGTTGGGCTACACCTTC.

The V gene is TRBV7-2, the J gene TRBJ2-3; TRBD1 matches 7 bases. Germline values: CDR1 SGHTA, CDR2 FQGNSA. With V trimmed by 0 bases and J by 0 bases, 3 bases remained unmatched. The CDR3 extends over 16 amino acids. CDR3 DNA: TGTGCCAGCAGCTTAGCGGGGACAGACAGCACAGATACGCAGTATTTT. Translating gives CASSLAGTDSTDTQYF.

This clone was detected only once. V gene TRBV5-5 combines with J gene TRBJ2-3; 14 bases align to TRBD2. CDR1 and CDR2 from the germline V gene are SGHKS and YYEKEE (reference sequence). The CDR3 sequence is 16 residues long. The V gene end was trimmed by 4 bases and the J gene end by 8 bases; junction bases not matched to a gene: 9. Written as DNA, the CDR3 is TGTGCCAGCAGCGTGGGACTAGCGGGAGAAGGAGGTACGCAGTATTTT. Amino acids: CASSVGLAGEGGTQYF.

This clone was counted between two and nine times. The V call is TRBV30, the J call TRBJ2-2; 7 nucleotides line up with TRBD1. The CDR3 length is 15 residues. The V gene end was trimmed by 4 bases and the J gene end by 8 bases; junction bases not matched to a gene: 13. The V gene's germline CDR1 is GTSNPN and CDR2 SVGIG (reference sequence). The CDR3: CAWTQGVLGSGELFF. CDR3 DNA: TGTGCCTGGACCCAGGGGGTTTTGGGTTCTGGGGAGCTGTTTTTT.

This clone showed up just a few times. This chain connects TRBV7-3 to TRBJ2-2; D is undetermined. The CDR3 contains 14 residues. Per the germline V gene, CDR1 is SGHTA and CDR2 is FQGTGA. Trimming removed 4 bases at V and 1 base at J, with 7 bases between. CDR3 protein: CASSSVLNTGELFF. In DNA form, the CDR3 reads TGTGCCAGCAGCTCCGTATTGAACACCGGGGAGCTGTTTTTT.

In this sample, this clone turned up once. The chain couples TRBV7-2 to TRBJ2-3, with D perhaps given as TRBD1 or TRBD2 (5 bases each). Germline V gene sequence: CDR1 SGHTA, CDR2 FQGNSA. V dropped 1 base and J dropped 6 bases, with 17 bases sitting between them. This CDR3 is built from 16 residues. In DNA, the CDR3 is TGTGCCAGCAGCTTAGTTGGGACGGCCGGTGTCGATACGCAGTATTTT. Residues: CASSLVGTAGVDTQYF.

A few counts support this clone. The rearrangement joins TRBV9 to TRBJ1-1, with D possibly being TRBD1 (5 bases). The CDR3 covers 14 residues. The V end lost 4 bases, the J end lost 6 bases, and 16 bases lay between the germline ends. The germline CDR1 and CDR2 sequences are SGDLS and YYNGEE. CDR3 DNA: TGTGCCAGCAGCCCTGTAGGTGGGGGGGCTGAAGCTTTCTTT. Its protein product is CASSPVGGGAEAFF.

The chain couples TRBV15 to TRBJ2-5, with D perhaps TRBD2 (5 bases). Germline CDR1 and CDR2: LNHNV and YYDKDF (reference sequence). V was trimmed by 0 bases and J by 1 base, leaving 15 bases between them. The CDR3 spans 17 residues. For the CDR3, the DNA is TGTGCCACCAGCAGAGATCGTGGTAGCAGCGGCCAAGAGACCCAGTACTTC. Its protein product is CATSRDRGSSGQETQYF.

The chain is built from TRBV4-1 and TRBJ1-4; D not resolved. Per germline, CDR1 MGHRA and CDR2 YSYEKL. Deletions cut 5 bases from V and 5 bases from J, with 12 bases between. The CDR3 consists of 14 residues. As DNA, the CDR3 is TGCGCCAGCAGCGTGGGATTCGCGAATGAAAAACTGTTTTTT. This codes for CASSVGFANEKLFF.

The J gene is TRBJ2-1, the V gene TRBV7-9, with no clear D. The CDR3 extends over 13 amino acids. Trimming removed 5 bases at V and 9 bases at J, with 14 bases between. In germline, CDR1 is SEHNR, CDR2 FQNEAQ (reference sequence). This CDR3 reads CASSLWGWAEQFF. In DNA, the CDR3 is TGTGCCAGCAGCCTATGGGGTTGGGCTGAGCAGTTCTTC.

The chain combines TRBV11-2 with TRBJ2-7; TRBD1 agrees at 9 bases. Per germline, CDR1 SGHAT and CDR2 FQNNGV. The CDR3 consists of 17 residues. Losses at the gene ends were 5 bases for V and 1 base for J; bases not matched to a gene: 12. The CDR3 sequence is CASSAVPGTGRSYEQYF. CDR3 sequence (DNA): TGTGCCAGCAGCGCGGTCCCCGGGACAGGGAGATCCTACGAGCAGTACTTC. The full variable domain, its missing parts supplied by reference TRBV11-2 and TRBJ2-7, is EAGVAQSPRYKIIEKRQSVAFWCNPISGHATLYWYQQILGQGPKLLIQFQNNGVVDDSQLPKDRFSAERLKGVDSTLKIQPAKLEDSAVYLCASSAVPGTGRSYEQYFGPGTRLTVT.

This clone was seen a handful of times. CDR3 sequence: CASSLAGGLEQYF. CDR3 DNA sequence: TGCGCCAGCAGCTTGGCGGGGGGGCTCGAGCAGTACTTC. This sequence joins TRBV5-1 and TRBJ2-7; 8 nucleotides agree with TRBD2. CDR3 length: 13 amino acids. Germline V gives CDR1 SGHRS, CDR2 YFSETQ. Germline trimming cut 0 bases from V and 6 bases from J; bases unmatched to any gene: 2.

The table lists this clone with a count of one. V gene TRBV5-1 combines with J gene TRBJ1-4; weak D call: TRBD1 (6 bases). Trimming pared 2 bases from V and 5 bases from J, leaving 10 bases between. The V gene's germline CDR1 is SGHRS and CDR2 YFSETQ. The CDR3 length is 14 residues. The CDR3: CASSLGQQNEKLFF. The CDR3 DNA reads as TGCGCCAGCAGCTTAGGACAGCAAAATGAAAAACTGTTTTTT.

The chain uses TRBV10-1 and TRBJ2-2, with 8 nucleotides matching TRBD2. V trimming: 3 bases; J trimming: 6 bases; junction bases outside the gene matches: 3. The CDR3 covers 14 residues. Per germline, CDR1 WNHNN and CDR2 SYGVQD (reference sequence). This CDR3 reads CASSDTGGAGELFF. CDR3 nucleotides: TGCGCCAGCAGTGATACGGGAGGGGCCGGGGAGCTGTTTTTT.